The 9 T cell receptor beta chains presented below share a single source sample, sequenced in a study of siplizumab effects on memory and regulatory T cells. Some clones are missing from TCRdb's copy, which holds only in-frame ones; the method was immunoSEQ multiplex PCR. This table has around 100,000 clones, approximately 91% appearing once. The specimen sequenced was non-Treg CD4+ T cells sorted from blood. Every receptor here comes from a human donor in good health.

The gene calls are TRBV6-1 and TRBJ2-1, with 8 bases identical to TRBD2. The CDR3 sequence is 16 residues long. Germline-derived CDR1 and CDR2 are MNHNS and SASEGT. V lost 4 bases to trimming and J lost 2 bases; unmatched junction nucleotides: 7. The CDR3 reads CASSGFLGRAYNEQFF. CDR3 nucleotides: TGTGCCAGCAGTGGGTTCCTCGGGAGGGCCTACAATGAGCAGTTCTTC.

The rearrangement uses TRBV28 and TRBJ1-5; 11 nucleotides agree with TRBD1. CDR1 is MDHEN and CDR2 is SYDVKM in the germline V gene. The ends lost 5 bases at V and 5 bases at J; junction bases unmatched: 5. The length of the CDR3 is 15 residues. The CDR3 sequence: CASSPGTGGHQPQHF. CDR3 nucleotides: TGTGCCAGCAGTCCCGGGACAGGGGGACATCAGCCCCAGCATTTT.

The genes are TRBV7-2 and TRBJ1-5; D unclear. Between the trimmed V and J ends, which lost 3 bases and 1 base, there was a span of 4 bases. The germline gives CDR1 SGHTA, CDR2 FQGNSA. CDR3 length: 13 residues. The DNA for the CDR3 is TGTGCCAGCAGCTTGACCAGCAATCAGCCCCAGCATTTT. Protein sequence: CASSLTSNQPQHF.

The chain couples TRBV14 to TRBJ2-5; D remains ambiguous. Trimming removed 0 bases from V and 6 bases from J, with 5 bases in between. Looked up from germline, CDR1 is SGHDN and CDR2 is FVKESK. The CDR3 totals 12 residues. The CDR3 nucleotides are TGTGCCAGCAGCCAAGAGCGAAAGACCCAGTACTTC. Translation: CASSQERKTQYF.

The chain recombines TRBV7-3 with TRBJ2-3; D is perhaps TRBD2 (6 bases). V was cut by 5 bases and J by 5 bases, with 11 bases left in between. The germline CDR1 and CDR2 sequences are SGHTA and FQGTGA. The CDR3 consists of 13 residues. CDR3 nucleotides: TGTGCCAGCAGCCGTGGGGGAGGAGATACGCAGTATTTT. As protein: CASSRGGGDTQYF.

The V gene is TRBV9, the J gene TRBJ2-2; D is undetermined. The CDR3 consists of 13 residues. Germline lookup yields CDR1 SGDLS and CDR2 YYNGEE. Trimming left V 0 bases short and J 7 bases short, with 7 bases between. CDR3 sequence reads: CASSVDGLGELFF. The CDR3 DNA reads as TGTGCCAGCAGCGTAGACGGTCTCGGGGAGCTGTTTTTT.

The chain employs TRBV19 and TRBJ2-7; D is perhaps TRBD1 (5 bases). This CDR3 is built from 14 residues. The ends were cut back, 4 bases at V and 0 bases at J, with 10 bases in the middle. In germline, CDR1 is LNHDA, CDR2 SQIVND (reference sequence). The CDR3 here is CASSTGWSSYEQYF. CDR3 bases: TGTGCCAGTAGTACAGGGTGGAGCTCCTACGAGCAGTACTTC.

The CDR3 sequence: CASSFPGGDRERNGYTF. Written as DNA, the CDR3 is TGTGCCAGCTCATTCCCGGGGGGTGACAGGGAAAGAAATGGCTACACCTTC. This chain links TRBV18 with TRBJ1-2; 7 bases map to TRBD1. Germline V lookup: CDR1 KGHSH, CDR2 LQKENI. V shed 5 bases, J shed 6 bases, and the junction held 18 bases outside the gene matches. The CDR3 totals 17 residues.

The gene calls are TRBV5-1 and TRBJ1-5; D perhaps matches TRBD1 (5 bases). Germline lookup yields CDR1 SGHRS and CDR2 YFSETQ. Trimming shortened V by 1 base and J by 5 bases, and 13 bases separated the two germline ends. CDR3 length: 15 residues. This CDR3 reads CASSLSGRGDQPQHF. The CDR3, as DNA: TGCGCCAGCAGCTTGTCTGGGAGAGGGGATCAGCCCCAGCATTTT.